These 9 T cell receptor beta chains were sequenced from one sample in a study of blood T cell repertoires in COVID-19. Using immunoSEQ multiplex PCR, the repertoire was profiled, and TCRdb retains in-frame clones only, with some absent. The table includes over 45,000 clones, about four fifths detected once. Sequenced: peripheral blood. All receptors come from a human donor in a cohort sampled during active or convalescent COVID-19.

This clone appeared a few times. The CDR3 reads CASSNAGGLYGYTF. CDR3 DNA: TGTGCCAGCAGTAACGCAGGGGGCCTCTATGGCTACACCTTC. This chain joins TRBV25-1 and TRBJ1-2; TRBD1 aligns across 8 bases. CDR3 length equals 14 residues. V gave up 5 bases and J gave up 4 bases; unmatched junction bases: 6. Germline CDR1 reads MGHDK; CDR2 reads SYGVNS.

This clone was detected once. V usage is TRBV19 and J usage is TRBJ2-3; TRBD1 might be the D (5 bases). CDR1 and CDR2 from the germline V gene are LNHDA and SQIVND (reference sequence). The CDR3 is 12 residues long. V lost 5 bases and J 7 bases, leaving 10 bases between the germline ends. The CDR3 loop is CASSADKHTQYF. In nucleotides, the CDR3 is TGTGCCAGTAGTGCGGACAAGCATACGCAGTATTTT.

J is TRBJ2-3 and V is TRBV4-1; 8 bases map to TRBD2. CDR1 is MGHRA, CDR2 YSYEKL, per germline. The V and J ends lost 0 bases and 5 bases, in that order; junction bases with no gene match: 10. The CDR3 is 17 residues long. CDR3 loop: CASSQDGRGLARDTQYF. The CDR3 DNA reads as TGCGCCAGCAGCCAAGATGGTAGAGGACTAGCACGAGATACGCAGTATTTT.

This CDR3 is CASGHARGTDTQYF. The CDR3 nucleotides are TGTGCCAGCGGTCATGCCCGCGGCACAGATACGCAGTATTTT. The chain has TRBV7-8 and TRBJ2-3; D is ambiguous. Germline loops: CDR1 SGHVS, CDR2 FQNEAQ. Trimming pared 8 bases from V and 1 base from J, leaving 13 bases between. The CDR3 totals 14 residues.

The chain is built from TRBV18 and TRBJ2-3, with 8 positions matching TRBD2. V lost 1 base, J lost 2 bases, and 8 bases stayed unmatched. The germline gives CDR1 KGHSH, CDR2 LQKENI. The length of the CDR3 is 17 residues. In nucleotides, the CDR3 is TGTGCCAGCTCACCACTCGCGGGGGGAGACCTCACAGATACGCAGTATTTT. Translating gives CASSPLAGGDLTDTQYF.

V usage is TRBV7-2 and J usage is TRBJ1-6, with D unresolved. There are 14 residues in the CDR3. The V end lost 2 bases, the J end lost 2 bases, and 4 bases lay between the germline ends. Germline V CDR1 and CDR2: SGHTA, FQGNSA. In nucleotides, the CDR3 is TGTGCCAGCAGCTTAACTCCCTATAATTCACCCCTCCACTTT. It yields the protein CASSLTPYNSPLHF. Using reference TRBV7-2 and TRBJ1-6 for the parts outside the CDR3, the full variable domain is GAGVSQSPSNKVTEKGKDVELRCDPISGHTALYWYRQSLGQGLEFLIYFQGNSAPDKSGLPSDRFSAERTGGSVSTLTIQRTQQEDSAVYLCASSLTPYNSPLHFGNGTRLTVT.

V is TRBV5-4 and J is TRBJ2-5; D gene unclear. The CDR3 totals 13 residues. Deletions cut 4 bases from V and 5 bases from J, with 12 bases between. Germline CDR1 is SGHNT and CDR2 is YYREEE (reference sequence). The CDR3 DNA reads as TGTGCCAGCAGCCCAGACTTTGGGGAGACCCAGTACTTC. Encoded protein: CASSPDFGETQYF.

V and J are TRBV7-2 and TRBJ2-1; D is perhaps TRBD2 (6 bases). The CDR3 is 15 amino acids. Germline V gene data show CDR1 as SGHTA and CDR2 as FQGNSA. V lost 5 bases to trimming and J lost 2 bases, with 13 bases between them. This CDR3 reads CASSAPRLAYNEQFF. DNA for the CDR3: TGTGCCAGCAGCGCGCCGCGACTAGCCTACAATGAGCAGTTCTTC. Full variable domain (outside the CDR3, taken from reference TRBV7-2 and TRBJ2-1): GAGVSQSPSNKVTEKGKDVELRCDPISGHTALYWYRQSLGQGLEFLIYFQGNSAPDKSGLPSDRFSAERTGGSVSTLTIQRTQQEDSAVYLCASSAPRLAYNEQFFGPGTRLTVL.

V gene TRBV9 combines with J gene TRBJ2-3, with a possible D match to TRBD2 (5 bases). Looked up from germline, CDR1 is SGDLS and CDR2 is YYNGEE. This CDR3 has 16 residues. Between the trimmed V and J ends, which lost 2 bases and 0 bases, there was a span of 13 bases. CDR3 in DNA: TGTGCCAGCAGCGTCCAGGACTCCGGTAGCACAGATACGCAGTATTTT. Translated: CASSVQDSGSTDTQYF.